This T cell receptor beta chain was retrieved from a study of blood T cell repertoires in COVID-19. Study overall: COVID-19 samples collected from the United States, Italy and Spain covered acute and convalescent phases. PBMCs, B-cell-depleted T cells, or T cells provided the cDNA or gDNA that made up the material.

The V and J ends lost 6 bases and 1 base respectively, with 12 bases between them. This CDR3 contains 15 residues. Germline V gene data show CDR1 as MRHNA and CDR2 as SNTAGT. Per the original methods: Reference gene primer amplification in the assay estimated nucleated cell counts. The data were produced by immunoSEQ multiplex PCR, yet TCRdb's version contains in-frame clones alone and is incomplete. V and J calls and clone size follow that table, whereas D and trimming were derived from the DNA. The table lists some 86,000 clones, approximately 88% of them singletons. The sequenced material came from peripheral blood. This receptor was obtained from a woman of 80 years or more with active or convalescent COVID-19. This sequence joins TRBV6-4 and TRBJ2-2; tentatively, D is TRBD2 (5 bases). CDR3 bases: TGTGCCAGCAGCCGAGGACTGTGGAACACCGGGGAGCTGTTTTTT. As protein: CASSRGLWNTGELFF.